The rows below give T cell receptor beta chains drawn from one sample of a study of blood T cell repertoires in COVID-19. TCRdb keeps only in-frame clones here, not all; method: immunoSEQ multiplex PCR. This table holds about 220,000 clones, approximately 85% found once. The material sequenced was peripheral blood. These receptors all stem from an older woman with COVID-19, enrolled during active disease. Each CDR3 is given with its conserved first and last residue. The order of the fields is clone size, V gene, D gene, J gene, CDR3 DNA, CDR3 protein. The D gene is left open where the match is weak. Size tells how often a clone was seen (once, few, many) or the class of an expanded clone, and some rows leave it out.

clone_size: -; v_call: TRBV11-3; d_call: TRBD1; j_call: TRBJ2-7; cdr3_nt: TGTGCCAGCAGCTTAGAATCAACAGGGGCGGTCTACGAGCAGTACTTC; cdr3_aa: CASSLESTGAVYEQYF
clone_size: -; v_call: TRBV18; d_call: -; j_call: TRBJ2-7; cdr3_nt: TGTGCCAGCTCACCAAAGGGGAACGAGCAGTACTTC; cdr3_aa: CASSPKGNEQYF
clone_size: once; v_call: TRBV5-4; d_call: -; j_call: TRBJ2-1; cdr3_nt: TGTGCCAGCAGCCTTTCCCGCGGTGAGCAGTTCTTC; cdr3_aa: CASSLSRGEQFF
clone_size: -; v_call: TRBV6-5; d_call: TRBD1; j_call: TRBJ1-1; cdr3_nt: TGTGCCAGCAGTTACTTCAGGGGGCAGGGGACTGAAGCTTTCTTT; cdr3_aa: CASSYFRGQGTEAFF
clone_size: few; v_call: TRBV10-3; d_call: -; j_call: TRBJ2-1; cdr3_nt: TGTGCCATCAGTGTGGGCGACAGCTCCTACAATGAGCAGTTCTTC; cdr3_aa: CAISVGDSSYNEQFF
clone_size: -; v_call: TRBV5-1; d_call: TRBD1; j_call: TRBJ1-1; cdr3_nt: TGCGCCAGCAGCCGGGACAGGGGGCCCACTGAAGCTTTCTTT; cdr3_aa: CASSRDRGPTEAFF
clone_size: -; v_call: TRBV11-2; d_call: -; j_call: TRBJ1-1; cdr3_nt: TGTGCCAGCAGCTTAGGGGGGCGCACTGAAGCTTTCTTT; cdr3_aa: CASSLGGRTEAFF
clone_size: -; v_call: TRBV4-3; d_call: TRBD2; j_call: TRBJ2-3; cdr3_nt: TGCGCCAGCAGCCAAGATCCAGCGGGGGGCACAGATACGCAGTATTTT; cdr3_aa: CASSQDPAGGTDTQYF
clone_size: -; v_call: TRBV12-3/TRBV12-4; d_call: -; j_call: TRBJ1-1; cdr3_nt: TGTGCCAGCAGCCCAGGACAGTCTGAAGCTTTCTTT; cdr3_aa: CASSPGQSEAFF
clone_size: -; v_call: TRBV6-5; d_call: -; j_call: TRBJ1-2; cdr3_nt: TGTGCCAGCAGGGATACAGGGTATCATGGCTACACCTTC; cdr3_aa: CASRDTGYHGYTF
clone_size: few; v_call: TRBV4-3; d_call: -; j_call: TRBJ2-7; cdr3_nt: TGCGCCAGCAGCCAAGATTTCCAGGGGCGGTACGAGCAGTACTTC; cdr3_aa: CASSQDFQGRYEQYF
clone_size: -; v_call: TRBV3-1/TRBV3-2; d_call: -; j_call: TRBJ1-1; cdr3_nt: TGTGCCAGCAGCCAAGCGGACTGGAACACTGAAGCTTTCTTT; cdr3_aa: CASSQADWNTEAFF
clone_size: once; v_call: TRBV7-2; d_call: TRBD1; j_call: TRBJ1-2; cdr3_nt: TGTGCCAGCAGCTTAGTCCAGGGGGAAGGCTACACCTTC; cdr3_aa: CASSLVQGEGYTF
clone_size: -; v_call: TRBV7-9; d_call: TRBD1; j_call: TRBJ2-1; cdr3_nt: TGTGCCAGCAGCTTAGAGGTAACAGGGGACAATGAGCAGTTCTTC; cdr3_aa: CASSLEVTGDNEQFF
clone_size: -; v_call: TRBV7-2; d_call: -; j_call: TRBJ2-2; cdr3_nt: TGTGCCAGCAGCTTACAGGGTAATTTCGCCGGGGAGCTGTTTTTT; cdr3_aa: CASSLQGNFAGELFF
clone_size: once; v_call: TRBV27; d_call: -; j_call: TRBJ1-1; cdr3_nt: TGTGCCAGCAGTGAATACAGGGCGAACACTGAAGCTTTCTTT; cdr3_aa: CASSEYRANTEAFF
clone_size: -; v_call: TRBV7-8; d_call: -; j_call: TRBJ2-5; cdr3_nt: TGTGCCAGCAGCCCCGGTCGATGGCAAGAGACCCAGTACTTC; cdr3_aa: CASSPGRWQETQYF
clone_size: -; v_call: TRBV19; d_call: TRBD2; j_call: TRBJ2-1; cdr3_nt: TGTGCCAGTAGTATTGGACTAGCGGGAGTTGGATCCTACAATGAGCAGTTCTTC; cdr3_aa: CASSIGLAGVGSYNEQFF
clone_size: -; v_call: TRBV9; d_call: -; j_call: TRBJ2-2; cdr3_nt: TGTGCCAGCAGCGCCCGGACAGTGGATCCCACCGGGGAGCTGTTTTTT; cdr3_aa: CASSARTVDPTGELFF
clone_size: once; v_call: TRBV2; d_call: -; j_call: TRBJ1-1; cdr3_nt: TGTGCCAGTCTTCAGGGAGGGTATAACACTGAAGCTTTCTTT; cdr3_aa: CASLQGGYNTEAFF
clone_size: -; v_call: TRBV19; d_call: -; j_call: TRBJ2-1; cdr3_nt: TGTGCCAGTAGTATTTGGCGGGGAGCCTACAATGAGCAGTTCTTC; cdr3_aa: CASSIWRGAYNEQFF
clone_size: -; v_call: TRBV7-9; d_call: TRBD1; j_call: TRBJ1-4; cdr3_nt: TGTGCCAGCAGCCAAACGACAGGGATACGTAATGAAAAACTGTTTTTT; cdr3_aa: CASSQTTGIRNEKLFF
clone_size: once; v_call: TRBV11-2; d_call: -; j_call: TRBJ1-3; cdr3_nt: TGTGCCAGCAGCTTGAGTATCTCTGGAAACACCATATATTTT; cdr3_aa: CASSLSISGNTIYF
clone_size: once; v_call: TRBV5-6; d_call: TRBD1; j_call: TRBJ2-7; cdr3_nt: TGTGCCAGCAGCTTGCTTGGACAGGGCAAAATTTACGAGCAGTACTTC; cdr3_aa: CASSLLGQGKIYEQYF
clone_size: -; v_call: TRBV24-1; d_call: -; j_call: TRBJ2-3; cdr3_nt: TGTGCCACCAGTGTAACAGGGATCACAGATACGCAGTATTTT; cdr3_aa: CATSVTGITDTQYF
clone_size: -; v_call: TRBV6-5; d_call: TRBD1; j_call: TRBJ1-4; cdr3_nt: TGTGCCAGCAGTTTGGGACAGCCAACTAATGAAAAACTGTTTTTT; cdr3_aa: CASSLGQPTNEKLFF
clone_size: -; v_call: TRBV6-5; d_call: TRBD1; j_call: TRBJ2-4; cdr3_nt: TGTGCCAGCCGGGACAGATACATTCAGTACTTC; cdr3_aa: CASRDRYIQYF
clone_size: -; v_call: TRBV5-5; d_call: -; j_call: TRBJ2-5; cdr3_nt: TGTGCCAGCAGCTTGAAACTCGTTGAAGAGACCCAGTACTTC; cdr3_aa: CASSLKLVEETQYF
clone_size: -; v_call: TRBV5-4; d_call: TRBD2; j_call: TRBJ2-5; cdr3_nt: TGTGCCAGCAGGACTAGCGGGGGGGAGACCCAGTACTTC; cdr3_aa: CASRTSGGETQYF
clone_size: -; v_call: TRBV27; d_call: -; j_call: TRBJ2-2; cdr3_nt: TGTGCCAGCAGTCCCCAATTCGGGAAAAACACCGGGGAGCTGTTTTTT; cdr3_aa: CASSPQFGKNTGELFF